A single sample is the source of the 27 T cell receptor beta chains below, sequenced in a study of blood T cells in healthy people across ages. PCR was performed a second time for about 7 to 11 cycles using a sample-barcoded 5' primer and a J-beta primer mix. MiXCR was run by TCRdb on the 5' RACE reads, yielding one entry per CDR3 protein. This sample yields around 940,000 distinct CDR3 sequences, of which 51% are seen a single time; about a fifth belongs to the top ten. The sample comprised blood. The receptors originated from a woman aged 60-70 years in good health.

This chain links TRBV10-2 with TRBJ2-3, with D unresolved. The CDR3 is 14 amino acids. V shed 0 bases and J shed 8 bases, with 12 bases lying between them. Germline CDR1 WSHSY, CDR2 SAAADI. This CDR3 is CASSESDSRRTQYF. The CDR3 bases are TGCGCCAGCAGTGAGTCGGATAGCAGGCGTACGCAGTATTTT.

The rearrangement links TRBV20-1 to TRBJ1-1; TRBD1 is a possible D gene (6 bases). The CDR3 is made up of 14 amino acids. Trimming stripped 2 bases from V and 1 base from J, with 11 bases between. The V gene's germline CDR1 is DFQATT and CDR2 SNEGSKA (reference sequence). CDR3: CSARPMDRNTEAFF. The DNA for the CDR3 is TGCAGTGCTAGACCGATGGACAGGAACACTGAAGCTTTCTTT.

The chain recombines TRBV11-3 with TRBJ2-1; D unclear. Looked up from germline, CDR1 is SGHNT and CDR2 is YENEEA. The CDR3 loop spans 13 amino acids. Trimming took 0 bases from V and 10 from J, leaving 10 bases between them. In DNA, the CDR3 is TGTGCCAGCAGCTTAGATCTAGTCCACGAGCAGTTCTTC. Translation: CASSLDLVHEQFF.

To note about this clonotype: Mismatch with germline at one junction end may stem from a read error. J is TRBJ2-3 and V is TRBV29-1; 14 bases are a match to TRBD2. CDR1 is SQVTM, CDR2 ANQGSEA, per germline. The CDR3 runs to 15 residues. CDR3 nucleotides: TGCAGCGTTGGGACTAGCGGGGGGTCCACAGGTACGCAGTATTTT. It yields the protein CSVGTSGGSTGTQYF.

The chain joins TRBV9 to TRBJ2-7; D is uncertain. Between the trimmed V and J ends, which lost 0 bases and 7 bases, there was a span of 17 bases. Per germline, CDR1 SGDLS and CDR2 YYNGEE. The CDR3 has 15 amino acids. The CDR3 sequence: CASSVGTAYYNEQYF. Here the CDR3 DNA reads TGTGCCAGCAGCGTAGGGACGGCCTACTACAATGAGCAGTACTTC. Looking up the rest from reference TRBV9 and TRBJ2-7 gives the full variable domain: DSGVTQTPKHLITATGQRVTLRCSPRSGDLSVYWYQQSLDQGLQFLIQYYNGEERAKGNILERFSAQQFPDLHSELNLSSLELGDSALYFCASSVGTAYYNEQYFGPGTRLTVT.

This clonotype was observed once. This could be a read error, since a much larger clone is one nucleotide away. The chain employs TRBV20-1 and TRBJ2-1, with 11 positions matching TRBD2. CDR1 DFQATT and CDR2 SNEGSKA come from the germline V gene (reference sequence). This CDR3 comprises 16 residues. The CDR3 region has the DNA TGCAGTGCTAGAGATCCCGGACTAGCGGGTTACAATGGGCAGTTCTTC. This encodes CSARDPGLAGYNGQFF.

This clonotype was seen a handful of times. The rearrangement joins TRBV15 to TRBJ2-7; maybe TRBD2 (6 bases). V lost 1 base and J 3 bases, leaving 10 bases between the germline ends. This CDR3 region has 14 residues. Germline lookup yields CDR1 LNHNV and CDR2 YYDKDF (reference sequence). CDR3 nucleotide sequence: TGTGCCACCAGCAGAGTTACTAGCAGCTACGAGCAGTACTTC. It yields the protein CATSRVTSSYEQYF. The whole variable domain, remainder taken from reference TRBV15 and TRBJ2-7, is DAMVIQNPRYQVTQFGKPVTLSCSQTLNHNVMYWYQQKSSQAPKLLFHYYDKDFNNEADTPDNFQSRRPNTSFCFLDIRSPGLGDTAMYLCATSRVTSSYEQYFGPGTRLTVT.

The chain recombines TRBV7-2 with TRBJ1-2; a possible D gene is TRBD1 (6 bases). V shed 5 bases and J shed 6 bases, with 13 bases lying between them. CDR1 is SGHTA, CDR2 FQGNSA, per germline. The CDR3 covers 13 residues. CDR3 nucleotide sequence: TGTGCCAGCAGCCCAGCAGGGGAGAATGGCTACACCTTC. Amino acids: CASSPAGENGYTF.

This clonotype was seen more than once but under ten times. The CDR3 DNA follows: TGTGCCAGCAGCGCGCCCTTGGGGGGCAGCAGCACAGATACGCAGTATTTT. Protein product: CASSAPLGGSSTDTQYF. The genes are TRBV7-2 and TRBJ2-3, with D perhaps being TRBD1 or TRBD2 (6 bases each). This CDR3 contains 17 residues. Trimming shortened V by 5 bases and J by 0 bases, and 18 bases separated the two germline ends. Germline CDR1 and CDR2: SGHTA and FQGNSA.

This clonotype showed up just a few times. This chain links TRBV7-2 with TRBJ2-7, with TRBD1 matching over 8 bases. V trimming: 2 bases; J trimming: 1 base; junction bases outside the gene matches: 13. CDR3 length equals 18 residues. Germline V gene sequence: CDR1 SGHTA, CDR2 FQGNSA. The CDR3 sequence is CASSLTLGRRTGSYEQYF. The CDR3, as DNA: TGTGCCAGCAGCTTAACCCTGGGGCGGCGGACAGGGTCCTACGAGCAGTACTTC.

The V call is TRBV4-1, the J call TRBJ2-1, with 11 bases aligning to TRBD2. This CDR3 contains 16 residues. The germline V gene has CDR1 MGHRA and CDR2 YSYEKL. The ends lost 4 bases at V and 2 bases at J; junction bases unmatched: 4. Here the CDR3 DNA reads TGCGCCAGCAGCCCTGATAGCGGGGGGGCCTACAATGAGCAGTTCTTC. Translating it yields CASSPDSGGAYNEQFF.

This clonotype was detected only once. V gene TRBV13 combines with J gene TRBJ1-4, with D maybe TRBD1 (5 bases). The CDR3 length is 12 residues. The V gene's germline CDR1 is PRHDT and CDR2 FYEKMQ (reference sequence). Deletions cut 2 bases from V and 14 bases from J, with 12 bases between. CDR3 protein: CASSLSRQTLFF. Here the CDR3 DNA reads TGTGCCAGCAGCTTATCTCGACAGACTCTGTTTTTT.

This clonotype was seen more than once but under ten times. The gene calls are TRBV4-2 and TRBJ1-1, with D possibly matching TRBD1 (5 bases). This CDR3 has 13 residues. Germline V gene data show CDR1 as LGHNA and CDR2 as YNFKEQ. With 4 bases removed from V and 4 bases from J, the gap between germline ends came to 10 bases. CDR3 in DNA: TGTGCCAGCAGCCCCCCTAGGGGCACTGAAGCTTTCTTT. This gives the protein CASSPPRGTEAFF.

This clonotype has a handful of counts. This rearrangement joins TRBV6-5 to TRBJ1-2; D ambiguous. The CDR3 length is 14 residues. Trimming shortened V by 2 bases and J by 0 bases, and 7 bases separated the two germline ends. In germline, CDR1 is MNHEY, CDR2 SVGAGI. This chain's CDR3 is CASSYGPANYGYTF. The CDR3 DNA sequence: TGTGCCAGCAGTTACGGGCCCGCTAACTATGGCTACACCTTC.

The chain links TRBV20-1 to TRBJ1-6, with TRBD1 as a possible D gene (5 bases). V was trimmed by 1 base and J by 3 bases, leaving 10 bases between them. The germline CDR1 and CDR2 sequences are DFQATT and SNEGSKA (reference sequence). CDR3 length: 15 amino acids. CDR3 protein: CSARGGGFYNSPLHF. CDR3 nucleotide sequence: TGCAGTGCTAGAGGGGGGGGATTCTATAATTCACCCCTCCACTTT.

The genes are TRBV18 and TRBJ2-7; D not certain. V lost 2 bases to trimming and J lost 5 bases, with 7 bases between them. Germline V gene sequence: CDR1 KGHSH, CDR2 LQKENI. The CDR3 runs 12 residues. CDR3 region: CASSPTAHEQYF. The CDR3 coding sequence is TGTGCCAGCTCACCAACGGCGCACGAGCAGTACTTC.

The V gene is TRBV28, the J gene TRBJ2-7, with D uncertain. This CDR3 is built from 12 residues. The V gene's germline CDR1 is MDHEN and CDR2 SYDVKM. Between the trimmed V and J ends, which lost 5 bases and 3 bases, there was a span of 8 bases. For the CDR3, the DNA is TGTGCCAGCAGTGCGCAGGACTACGAGCAGTACTTC. Its translation is CASSAQDYEQYF.

This clonotype has more than one count but fewer than ten. J is TRBJ2-3 and V is TRBV4-1; 8 bases map to TRBD1. The J segment lost 1 base and the V segment lost 2 bases, leaving 5 bases of the junction unmatched. CDR3 size: 16 residues. CDR1 and CDR2 from the germline V gene are MGHRA and YSYEKL. CDR3 nucleotide sequence: TGCGCCAGCAGCCAACTAGACAGGGGAGGCACAGATACGCAGTATTTT. This translates into CASSQLDRGGTDTQYF.

This clonotype has only a few counts. V and J are TRBV29-1 and TRBJ2-7; possible D gene TRBD1, 5 bases. This CDR3 has 16 amino acids. V was trimmed by 3 bases and J by 2 bases, leaving 20 bases between them. Germline V gene lookup returns CDR1 SQVTM and CDR2 ANQGSEA. The CDR3 nucleotides read TGCAGCGTTGACAGGGTTGTCGTTCTTTTCCCCTACGAGCAGTACTTC. The encoded protein is CSVDRVVVLFPYEQYF.

The chain has TRBV4-1 and TRBJ2-3; TRBD2 aligns across 12 bases. Trimming took 0 bases from V and 4 from J; bases not matched to a gene: 5. The CDR3 runs to 17 residues. Germline lookup yields CDR1 MGHRA and CDR2 YSYEKL. CDR3: CASSQEGLAGRADTQYF. CDR3 nucleotide sequence: TGCGCCAGCAGCCAAGAAGGACTAGCGGGAAGGGCAGATACGCAGTATTTT.

The chain is built from TRBV10-3 and TRBJ1-2; D is undetermined. The CDR3 has 14 residues. The V end lost 4 bases, the J end lost 2 bases, and 11 bases lay between the germline ends. Germline V gives CDR1 ENHRY, CDR2 SYGVKD. The CDR3 loop reads CAISGSGANYGYTF. CDR3 coding DNA: TGTGCCATCAGTGGATCGGGCGCCAACTATGGCTACACCTTC.

This rearrangement joins TRBV2 to TRBJ2-4; D is ambiguous. Trimming pared 7 bases from V and 5 bases from J, leaving 12 bases between. The CDR3 has 13 residues. CDR1 is SNHLY, CDR2 FYNNEI, per germline. CDR3 residues: CASKATGENIQYF. CDR3 bases: TGTGCCAGCAAGGCCACTGGAGAAAACATTCAGTACTTC.

This chain uses TRBV4-3 with TRBJ1-2; D remains ambiguous. This CDR3 spans 19 amino acids. The V gene lost 2 bases and the J gene lost 5 bases, with 27 bases spanning the gap. CDR1 is LGHNA, CDR2 YSLEER, per germline. CDR3 amino acids: CASSQRTPAPPNSGYGYTF. Here the CDR3 DNA reads TGCGCCAGCAGCCAACGCACACCCGCCCCCCCCAACAGCGGGTATGGCTACACCTTC.

This rearrangement joins TRBV20-1 to TRBJ2-4, with a weak D call TRBD2 (6 bases). TRBJ2-7 matches the DNA end more closely, so the J call is doubtful. The CDR3 length is 14 residues. CDR1 is DFQATT and CDR2 is SNEGSKA in the germline V gene (reference sequence). DNA of the CDR3: TGCAGTGCACATGGAGGGGCAGAGACTTACGAGCAGTACTTC. Encoded protein: CSAHGGAETYEQYF.

This clonotype was recorded a few times. The V gene is TRBV29-1, the J gene TRBJ2-3; 8 nucleotides align to TRBD2. The CDR3 is 14 amino acids. Germline V lookup: CDR1 SQVTM, CDR2 ANQGSEA. V dropped 4 bases and J dropped 1; count of bases not matched to a gene: 4. The CDR3 nucleotides read TGCAGCGTTGTTCGGGGGGGTGGCACAGATACGCAGTATTTT. This codes for CSVVRGGGTDTQYF.

This chain uses TRBV28 with TRBJ2-2; 7 bases line up with TRBD1. Germline V gives CDR1 MDHEN, CDR2 SYDVKM. The CDR3 totals 13 residues. With 6 bases clipped from V and 6 bases from J, the junction kept 4 bases outside the gene matches. The CDR3 coding sequence is TGTGCCAGCAGACAGGGGTCTGCCGGGGAGCTGTTTTTT. It is translated as CASRQGSAGELFF.

Only a few counts were recorded for this clonotype. The V and J genes are TRBV29-1 and TRBJ2-5, with D possibly being TRBD1 (8 bases). The assigned J gene may be wrong: the sequence end matches TRBJ2-7 better. This CDR3 is 13 amino acids long. Germline assignment: CDR1 SQVTM and CDR2 ANQGSEA. CDR3 sequence (DNA): TGCAGCGCCGCTGCAGGGGGCGGGGGCGAGCAGTACTTC. This gives the protein CSAAAGGGGEQYF.